This T cell receptor beta chain was documented in a study of blood T cell repertoires in COVID-19. This CDR3 contains 15 residues. Unmatched junction bases numbered 7, after V lost 3 bases and J lost 4 bases. Germline V gives CDR1 SGHNT, CDR2 YENEEA. Sequencing was performed with immunoSEQ multiplex PCR; in TCRdb, only in-frame clones are kept and a portion is missing. The data show about 240,000 clones, more than 70% seen once. The chain recombines TRBV11-3 with TRBJ2-3, with TRBD2 identical over 7 bases. The clonotype comes from a man aged 80 or over with acute or convalescent COVID-19. Sequencing was carried out using peripheral blood. CDR3 in DNA: TGTGCCAGCAGCTTGACGGGAGGAAGCTCAGATACGCAGTATTTT. It is translated as CASSLTGGSSDTQYF.